A selection of T cell receptor beta chains follows, all from one sample in a study of Ad26.COV2.S vaccination and SARS-CoV-2 variants. Sequenced by immunoSEQ multiplex PCR; TCRdb stores in-frame clones only, minus some. This table holds 200,000 to 250,000 clones, roughly 90% found once. The sample consisted of peripheral blood, taken in a trial of Ad26.COV2.S vaccine versus placebo. Source of these receptors: a person aged 18-65 years who received the Ad26.COV2.S COVID-19 vaccine or a placebo. CDR3s include the opening cysteine and the closing phenylalanine or tryptophan.

j_gene,len,v_gene,CDR3aa
TRBJ1-1,13,TRBV10-1,CASSAGVGTEAFF
TRBJ2-5,13,TRBV4-2,CASSQDLRETQYF
TRBJ2-3,14,TRBV7-2,CASSFGTSTDTQYF
TRBJ2-1,15,TRBV5-6,CASTSGVVTVSEQFF
TRBJ1-5,15,TRBV27,CASSYGQGSGQPQHF
TRBJ2-1,14,TRBV5-1,CASSLGETGNEQFF
TRBJ1-5,16,TRBV6-1,CASSEVGTGLNQPQHF
TRBJ1-2,16,TRBV4-2,CASSQVGQGSNYGYTF
TRBJ1-1,18,TRBV4-2,CASSQAVERQRLNTEAFF
TRBJ1-5,15,TRBV28,CASSLTGTGFQPQHF
TRBJ2-7,13,TRBV7-8,CATRARGSYEQYF
TRBJ1-2,12,TRBV12-3/TRBV12-4,CASSFGGGGYTF
TRBJ1-1,13,TRBV27,CASKINLNTEAFF